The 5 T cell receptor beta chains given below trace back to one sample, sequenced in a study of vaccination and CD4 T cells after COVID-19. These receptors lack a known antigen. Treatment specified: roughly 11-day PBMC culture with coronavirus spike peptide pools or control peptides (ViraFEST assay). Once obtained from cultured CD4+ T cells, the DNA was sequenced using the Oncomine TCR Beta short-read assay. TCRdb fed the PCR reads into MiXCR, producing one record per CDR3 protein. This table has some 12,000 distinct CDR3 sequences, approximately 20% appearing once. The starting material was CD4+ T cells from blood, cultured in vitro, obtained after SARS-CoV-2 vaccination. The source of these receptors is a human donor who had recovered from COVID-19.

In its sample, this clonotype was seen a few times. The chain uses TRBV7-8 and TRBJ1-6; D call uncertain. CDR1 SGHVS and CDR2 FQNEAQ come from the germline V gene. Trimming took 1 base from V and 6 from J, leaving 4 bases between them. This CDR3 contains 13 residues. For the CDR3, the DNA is TGTGCCAGCAGCTTAGGTGTTAATTCACCCCTCCACTTT. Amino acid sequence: CASSLGVNSPLHF.

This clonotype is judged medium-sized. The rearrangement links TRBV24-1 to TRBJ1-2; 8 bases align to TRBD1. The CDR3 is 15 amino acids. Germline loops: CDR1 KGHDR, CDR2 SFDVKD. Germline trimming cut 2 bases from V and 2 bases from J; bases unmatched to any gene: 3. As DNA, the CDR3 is TGTGCCACCAGTGATTCTACAGGGGGAAACTATGGCTACACCTTC. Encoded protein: CATSDSTGGNYGYTF.

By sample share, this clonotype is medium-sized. CDR3 bases: TGTGCCAGTAGTATAAGGTCGGGGACGCCGAGGGAGACCCAGTACTTC. This gives the protein CASSIRSGTPRETQYF. The chain couples TRBV19 to TRBJ2-5; perhaps D is TRBD1 or TRBD2 (5 bases each). The CDR3 is 16 amino acids. With 2 bases removed from V and 5 bases from J, the gap between germline ends came to 18 bases. The germline gives CDR1 LNHDA, CDR2 SQIVND (reference sequence).

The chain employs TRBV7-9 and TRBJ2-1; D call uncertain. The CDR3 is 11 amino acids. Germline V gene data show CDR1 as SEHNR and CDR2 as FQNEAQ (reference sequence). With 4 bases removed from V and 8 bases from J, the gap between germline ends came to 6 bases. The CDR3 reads CASSSLDEQFF. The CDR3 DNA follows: TGTGCCAGCAGCTCTCTCGATGAGCAGTTCTTC.

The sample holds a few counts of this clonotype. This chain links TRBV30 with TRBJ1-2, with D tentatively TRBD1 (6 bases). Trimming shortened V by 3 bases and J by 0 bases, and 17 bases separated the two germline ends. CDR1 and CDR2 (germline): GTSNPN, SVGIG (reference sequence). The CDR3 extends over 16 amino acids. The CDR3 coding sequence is TGTGCCTGGAGCACGGGACAAATGTTAGCTAACTATGGCTACACCTTC. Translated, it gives CAWSTGQMLANYGYTF.